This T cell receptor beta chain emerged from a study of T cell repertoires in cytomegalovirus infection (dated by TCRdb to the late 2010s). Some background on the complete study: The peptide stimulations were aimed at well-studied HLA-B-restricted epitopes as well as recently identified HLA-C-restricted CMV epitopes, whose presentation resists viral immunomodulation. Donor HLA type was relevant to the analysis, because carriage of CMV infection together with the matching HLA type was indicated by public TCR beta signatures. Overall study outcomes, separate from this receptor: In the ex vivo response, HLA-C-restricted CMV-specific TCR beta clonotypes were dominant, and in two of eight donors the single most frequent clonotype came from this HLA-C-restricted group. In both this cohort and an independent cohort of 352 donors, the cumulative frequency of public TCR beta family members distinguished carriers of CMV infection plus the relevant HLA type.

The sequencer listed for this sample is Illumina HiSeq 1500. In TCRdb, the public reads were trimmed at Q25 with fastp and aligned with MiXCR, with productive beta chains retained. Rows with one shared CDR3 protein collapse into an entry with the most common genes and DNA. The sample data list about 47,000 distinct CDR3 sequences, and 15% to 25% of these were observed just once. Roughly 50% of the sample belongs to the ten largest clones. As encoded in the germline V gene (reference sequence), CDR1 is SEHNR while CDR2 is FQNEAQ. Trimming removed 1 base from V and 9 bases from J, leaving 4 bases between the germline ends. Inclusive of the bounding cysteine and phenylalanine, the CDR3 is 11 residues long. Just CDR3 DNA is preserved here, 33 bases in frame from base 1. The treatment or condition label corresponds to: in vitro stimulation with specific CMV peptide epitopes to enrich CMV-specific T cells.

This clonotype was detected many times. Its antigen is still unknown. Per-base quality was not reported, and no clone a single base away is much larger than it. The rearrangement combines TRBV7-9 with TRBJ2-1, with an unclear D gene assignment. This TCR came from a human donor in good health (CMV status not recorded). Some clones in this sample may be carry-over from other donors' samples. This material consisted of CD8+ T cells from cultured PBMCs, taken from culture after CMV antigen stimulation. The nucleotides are TGTGCCAGCAGCTTAGGTGGTGAGCAGTTCTTC. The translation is CASSLGGEQFF.